Below, 18 T cell receptor beta chains from the same sample are listed, as sequenced in a study of T cells expressing NK-cell markers. TCRdb reprocessed the 5' RACE reads and keeps a single row for each CDR3 protein, giving no DNA. This listing includes over 150,000 distinct CDR3 sequences. The sequenced material came from blood T cells: a sorted CD56 or NKG2C T cell subset, CD4+ or CD8+ T cells, or bulk PBMC T cells (not recorded which). Source of these receptors: a man between 18 and 69 years old in good health.

The chain is built from TRBV9 and TRBJ1-1; TCRdb selects TRBD1, and the lack of DNA leaves this call unchecked. Germline lookup yields CDR1 SGDLS and CDR2 YYNGEE. The CDR3 spans 17 residues. CDR3 protein: CASSVDPFPGGYTEAFF.

The V gene is TRBV6-4, the J gene TRBJ2-1; the TCRdb D gene call, TRBD2, has no DNA to confirm it. The CDR3 extends over 18 amino acids. CDR1 is MRHNA and CDR2 is SNTAGT in the germline V gene. The CDR3: CASSDEKAGVLSYNEQFF.

The CDR3 is CAISEIDSNSPLHF. The chain uses TRBV10-3 and TRBJ1-6; TCRdb outputs TRBD1, but without DNA this stays unchecked. Per the germline V gene, CDR1 is ENHRY and CDR2 is SYGVKD. The CDR3 length is 14 residues.

This sequence joins TRBV7-9 and TRBJ1-6; the D gene TCRdb calls, TRBD1, cannot be checked with no DNA. The CDR3 is 14 amino acids. Germline V gene sequence: CDR1 SEHNR, CDR2 FQNEAQ (reference sequence). CDR3 residues: CASQGVRGDSPLHF.

The J gene is TRBJ1-6, the V gene TRBV2; TCRdb returns TRBD1, unconfirmable since there is no DNA. Germline V lookup: CDR1 SNHLY, CDR2 FYNNEI. There are 12 residues in the CDR3. The CDR3: CASKAGGSPLHF.

The chain combines TRBV12-3 or TRBV12-4 with TRBJ2-3; the TRBD1 assignment by TCRdb is unverifiable without DNA. This CDR3 contains 11 residues. The CDR3 region is CASSPGDTQYF.

The rearrangement joins TRBV29-1 to TRBJ2-7; TCRdb's D call, TRBD1, is unchecked because there is no DNA. Germline V gives CDR1 SQVTM, CDR2 ANQGSEA. This CDR3 comprises 15 residues. This chain's CDR3 is CSVLQGIGVTYEQYF.

The chain employs TRBV6-1 and TRBJ1-6; there is no DNA to check the TCRdb D call of TRBD1. Looked up from germline, CDR1 is MNHNS and CDR2 is SASEGT. This CDR3 region has 17 residues. The CDR3 reads CASSEQVFPDYNSPLHF.

The V gene is TRBV10-3, the J gene TRBJ2-5; no DNA is available, so the TRBD2 call from TCRdb remains unchecked. CDR1 ENHRY and CDR2 SYGVKD come from the germline V gene. The CDR3 runs 15 residues. This CDR3 reads CAIKPSSGGRETQYF.

The gene calls are TRBV9 and TRBJ1-1; lacking DNA, the TRBD1 call made by TCRdb goes unchecked. The length of the CDR3 is 15 residues. Germline V gene lookup returns CDR1 SGDLS and CDR2 YYNGEE. The CDR3 reads CASSGTGVSVTEAFF. The full variable domain, rest sourced from reference TRBV9 and TRBJ1-1, is DSGVTQTPKHLITATGQRVTLRCSPRSGDLSVYWYQQSLDQGLQFLIQYYNGEERAKGNILERFSAQQFPDLHSELNLSSLELGDSALYFCASSGTGVSVTEAFFGQGTRLTVV.

V gene TRBV7-6 combines with J gene TRBJ2-5; TCRdb's D call, TRBD2, is unchecked because there is no DNA. CDR3 length: 16 residues. CDR1 and CDR2 from the germline V gene are SGHVS and FNYEAQ. This chain's CDR3 is CASSLLRFGGEETQYF.

The CDR3 protein is CATSRAPVDGYTF. V is TRBV15 and J is TRBJ1-2. CDR1 and CDR2 from the germline V gene are LNHNV and YYDKDF (reference sequence). CDR3 size: 13 residues.

This chain uses TRBV15 with TRBJ2-1; TCRdb's assignment of TRBD1 cannot be checked, as there is no DNA. The CDR3 loop spans 13 amino acids. Germline CDR1 is LNHNV and CDR2 is YYDKDF (reference sequence). CDR3 protein: CATSRDRGIQQFF.

The rearrangement uses TRBV20-1 and TRBJ1-2; the TCRdb D gene call, TRBD1, has no DNA to confirm it. Germline CDR1 DFQATT, CDR2 SNEGSKA (reference sequence). This CDR3 region has 19 residues. CDR3 region: CSGLTLIRDGAKANYGYTF.

The J gene is TRBJ2-3, the V gene TRBV12-5; TCRdb's assignment of TRBD1 cannot be checked, as there is no DNA. Germline V gives CDR1 LGHNT, CDR2 FRNRAP. CDR3 length: 16 residues. CDR3: CASGKPSDRRTDTQYF. The full variable domain, its missing parts supplied by reference TRBV12-5 and TRBJ2-3, is DARVTQTPRHKVTEMGQEVTMRCQPILGHNTVFWYRQTMMQGLELLAYFRNRAPLDDSGMPKDRFSAEMPDATLATLKIQPSEPRDSAVYFCASGKPSDRRTDTQYFGPGTRLTVL.

The V gene is TRBV12-5, the J gene TRBJ2-7; TCRdb reports TRBD1, a call that lacks DNA to check it against. Germline loops: CDR1 LGHNT, CDR2 FRNRAP. CDR3 length equals 16 residues. CDR3 protein: CASGLGAAGTANEQYF.

The rearrangement joins TRBV11-2 to TRBJ2-1; there is no DNA to check the TCRdb D call of TRBD1. The germline gives CDR1 SGHAT, CDR2 FQNNGV. This CDR3 contains 16 residues. CDR3 region: CASSLGGTGKYNEQFF.

V usage is TRBV7-9 and J usage is TRBJ1-3. CDR1 and CDR2 from the germline V gene are SEHNR and FQNEAQ (reference sequence). The CDR3 is 13 residues long. CDR3 residues: CASSLAGGNTIYF.